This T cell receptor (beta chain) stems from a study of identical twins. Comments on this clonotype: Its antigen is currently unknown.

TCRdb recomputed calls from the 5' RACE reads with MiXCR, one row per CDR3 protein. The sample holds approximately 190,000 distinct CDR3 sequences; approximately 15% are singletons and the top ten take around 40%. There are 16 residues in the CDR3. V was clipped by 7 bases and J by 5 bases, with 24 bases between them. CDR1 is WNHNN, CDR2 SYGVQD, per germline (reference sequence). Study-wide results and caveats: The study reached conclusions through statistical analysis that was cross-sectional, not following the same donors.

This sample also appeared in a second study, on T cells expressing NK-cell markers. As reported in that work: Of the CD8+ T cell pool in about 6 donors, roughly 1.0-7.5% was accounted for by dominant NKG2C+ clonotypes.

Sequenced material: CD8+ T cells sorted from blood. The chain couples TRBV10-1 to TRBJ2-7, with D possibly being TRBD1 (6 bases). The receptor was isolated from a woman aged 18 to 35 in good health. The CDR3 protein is CASTEGEGHGAHEQYF. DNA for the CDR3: TGCGCCAGCACCGAGGGTGAGGGACATGGGGCCCACGAGCAGTACTTC.